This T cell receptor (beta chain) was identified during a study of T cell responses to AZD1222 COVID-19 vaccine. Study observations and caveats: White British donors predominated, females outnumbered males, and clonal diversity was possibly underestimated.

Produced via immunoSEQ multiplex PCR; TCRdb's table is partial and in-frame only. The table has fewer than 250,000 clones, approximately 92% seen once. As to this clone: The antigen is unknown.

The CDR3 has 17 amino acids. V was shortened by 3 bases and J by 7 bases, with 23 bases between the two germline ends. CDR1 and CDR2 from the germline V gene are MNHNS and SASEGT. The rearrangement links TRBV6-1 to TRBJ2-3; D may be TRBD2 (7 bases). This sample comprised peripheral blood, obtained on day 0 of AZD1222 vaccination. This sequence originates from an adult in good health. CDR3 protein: CASSERGRGGPSNTQYF. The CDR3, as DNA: TGTGCCAGCAGTGAGAGAGGGAGGGGGGGCCCCTCGAATACGCAGTATTTT.